This is a list of T cell receptor beta chains from one sample in a study of technical replicates of blood from four donors. Measured with immunoSEQ multiplex PCR; TCRdb has only the in-frame clones, and not every one. The sample has tens of thousands of clones; 85% to 95% are singletons. The sample was T cells isolated from PBMCs. The receptors here all came from a human donor in good health. CDR3s include the opening cysteine and the closing phenylalanine or tryptophan. Each record gives: V gene, D gene, clone size, J gene, CDR3 DNA, CDR3 protein. The D gene is left open where the match is weak. Clone size is shown for a subset of rows, as once, few, many or a class of expanded clone.

TRBV4-1	.	.	TRBJ1-1	TGCGCCAGCAGCCCCCTCTACGAAGGGAGGAACACTGAAGCTTTCTTT	CASSPLYEGRNTEAFF
TRBV6-1	.	.	TRBJ1-5	TGTGCCGGGGGGGAGGTCCCTCAGCCCCAGCATTTT	CAGGEVPQPQHF
TRBV14	.	.	TRBJ2-7	TGTGCCAGCAGCCAAAAAGAGGGCCAGGGGTCCTACGAGCAGTACTTC	CASSQKEGQGSYEQYF
TRBV6-4	.	.	TRBJ2-6	TGTGCCAGCAGTACATCTGGGGCCAACGTCCTGACTTTC	CASSTSGANVLTF
TRBV7-8	.	few	TRBJ1-1	TGTGCCAGCAGCTTAGTTGCAGAGAACACTGAAGCTTTCTTT	CASSLVAENTEAFF
TRBV19	.	.	TRBJ1-6	TGTGCCAGTAGTACTAGGGGGGGGAGCTCCTATAATTCACCCCTCCACTTT	CASSTRGGSSYNSPLHF
TRBV6-5	.	.	TRBJ2-7	TGTGCCAGCAGTCACTGGCAGGGATCCTACGAGCAGTACTTC	CASSHWQGSYEQYF
TRBV4-1	TRBD1	.	TRBJ1-2	TGCGCCAGCAGCCAAACCGGGACAGGTAACTATGGCTACACCTTC	CASSQTGTGNYGYTF
TRBV10-3	.	.	TRBJ2-2	TGTGCCATCAGTGGAGTGGACACCGGGGAGCTGTTTTTT	CAISGVDTGELFF
TRBV5-1	.	.	TRBJ2-2	TGCGCCAGCAGCACTGAGAACACCGGGGAGCTGTTTTTT	CASSTENTGELFF
TRBV29-1	TRBD1	.	TRBJ1-1	TGCAGCGTTGGGGACAGACTCACTGAAGCTTTCTTT	CSVGDRLTEAFF
TRBV7-9	TRBD1	once	TRBJ2-7	TGTGCCAGCACCAGGGACAGGGTCTACGAGCAGTACTTC	CASTRDRVYEQYF
TRBV11-1	.	.	TRBJ2-1	TGTGCCAGCAGCTTAATGGGGCTTGCCTACAATGAGCAGTTCTTC	CASSLMGLAYNEQFF
TRBV30	TRBD2	.	TRBJ2-4	TGTGCCTGGAGAAGCGGGGGCTTGGGCAAAAACATTCAGTACTTC	CAWRSGGLGKNIQYF
TRBV7-8	TRBD1	.	TRBJ2-7	TGTGCCAGCAGCTCCGGGACAGTCACCTACGAGCAGTACTTC	CASSSGTVTYEQYF
TRBV18	.	.	TRBJ2-7	TGTGCCAGCTCTCCCTCATTAGGGGGAACGAATTCCTACGAGCAGTACTTC	CASSPSLGGTNSYEQYF
TRBV10-1	TRBD1	.	TRBJ2-7	TGCGCCAGCACCCGACAGGGGAGATCCTACGAGCAGTACTTC	CASTRQGRSYEQYF
TRBV11-2	.	.	TRBJ1-5	TGTGCCAGCAGTGGGCAGGTTTCGAGTCAGCCCCAGCATTTT	CASSGQVSSQPQHF
TRBV7-6	TRBD1	.	TRBJ2-3	TGTGCCAGCAGCAGGGGGCGGCTAGATACGCAGTATTTT	CASSRGRLDTQYF
TRBV19	.	.	TRBJ1-5	TGTGCCAGTAGTCTAGGGCCCAGGGACAATCAGCCCCAGCATTTT	CASSLGPRDNQPQHF
TRBV28	TRBD2	once	TRBJ2-4	TGTGCCAGCAGTTCTTTAGCGGGAGGGCGGTACATTCAGTACTTC	CASSSLAGGRYIQYF
TRBV9	.	.	TRBJ2-1	TGTGCCAGCAGCGTAGTTAGGGACTGGCCTTTCGATGAGCAGTTCTTC	CASSVVRDWPFDEQFF
TRBV28	.	.	TRBJ2-1	TGTGCCAGCAGTTCCAGGGAATGGGATTACAATGAGCAGTTCTTC	CASSSREWDYNEQFF
TRBV29-1	TRBD2	once	TRBJ2-5	TGCAGCGTAGAGGGACTAGCGGGAATGTCTTCCCAGTACTTC	CSVEGLAGMSSQYF
TRBV18	.	.	TRBJ1-3	TGTGCCAGCTCACCTGTACAGGGATCTGGAAACACCATATATTTT	CASSPVQGSGNTIYF
TRBV5-8	.	.	TRBJ2-1	TGTGCCAGCAGCTTGGGCTATATGAGATTGGGGCTCTCCTACAATGAGCAGTTCTTC	CASSLGYMRLGLSYNEQFF
TRBV6-5	TRBD2	.	TRBJ2-2	TGTGCCAGCAGTTCTCTAGCGGGACCCGGGGAGCTGTTTTTT	CASSSLAGPGELFF
TRBV11-2	TRBD2	.	TRBJ2-3	TGTGCCAGCAGCTTAGACCTAGCGGGACAGCAGTATTTT	CASSLDLAGQQYF
TRBV7-6	.	once	TRBJ1-2	TGTGCCAGCAGCCCCCCCGGTGGGGCCTATGGCTACACCTTC	CASSPPGGAYGYTF
TRBV27	TRBD1	.	TRBJ1-6	TGTGCCAGCAGCAGCCTACAGGGGTTGATTAATTCACCCCTCCACTTT	CASSSLQGLINSPLHF
TRBV11-2	TRBD2	once	TRBJ2-7	TGTGCCAGCAGCTCCCGGTGGGAGCGGGGGCCCTACGAGCAGTACTTC	CASSSRWERGPYEQYF
TRBV21-1	.	once	TRBJ2-7	TGTGCCAGCAGCAAAGAGGGGGAGGGACAGGGTGGTTGCGAGCAGTACTTC	CASSKEGEGQGGCEQYF
TRBV6-1	.	once	TRBJ1-6	TGTGCCAGCAGGCTCGACAGCAGCGATTCACCCCTCCACTTT	CASRLDSSDSPLHF
TRBV5-1	.	.	TRBJ2-1	TGCGCCAGCAGCAGTACTGCCTCCTACAATGAGCAGTTCTTC	CASSSTASYNEQFF
TRBV11-3	.	.	TRBJ1-2	TGTGCCAGCAGCTCCCCTTATAGCCAACCCTACACCTTC	CASSSPYSQPYTF
TRBV4-1	TRBD1	.	TRBJ2-7	TGCGCCAGCAGCCACCCCGGGACAGGGGAGGACGAGCAGTACTTC	CASSHPGTGEDEQYF
TRBV27	.	.	TRBJ1-3	TGTGCCAGCAGTTTTTCACACGTCTCTGGAAACACCATATATTTT	CASSFSHVSGNTIYF
TRBV9	TRBD2	.	TRBJ2-1	TGTGCCAGCAGCCCCCGGGAGGGAGGGCCCCATGAGCAGTTCTTC	CASSPREGGPHEQFF
TRBV7-9	TRBD1	.	TRBJ1-1	TGTGCCAGCAGCTCGGGACAGATGAACACTGAAGCTTTCTTT	CASSSGQMNTEAFF
TRBV7-8	TRBD1	.	TRBJ1-1	TGTGCCAGCAGCTCAACGACAGGGTCGGGCACTGAAGCTTTCTTT	CASSSTTGSGTEAFF
TRBV6-1	.	once	TRBJ1-1	TGTGCCAGCAGTGAAGACAGGGTGCCGATCACTGAAGCTTTCTTT	CASSEDRVPITEAFF
TRBV15	.	.	TRBJ1-2	TGTGCCACCAGCCCGAGTCCCTCGGAGCGTGGCTACACCTTC	CATSPSPSERGYTF
TRBV5-6	TRBD1	.	TRBJ1-5	TGTGCCAGCAGCGTAGAGGCGGGACAGCTGCGCAATCAGCCCCAGCATTTT	CASSVEAGQLRNQPQHF
TRBV10-1	TRBD2	.	TRBJ2-2	TGCGCCAGCAGTGAGTGGCTAGCGGGAGGGCCGGACACCGGGGAGCTGTTTTTT	CASSEWLAGGPDTGELFF
TRBV6-4	TRBD1	.	TRBJ1-5	TGTGCCGGGCCCGGGACAGGGCGCCAGCCCCAGCATTTT	CAGPGTGRQPQHF
TRBV5-1	.	.	TRBJ2-7	TGCGCCAGCAGCTTGGCCGTCGGGGGTACCTACGAGCAGTACTTC	CASSLAVGGTYEQYF
TRBV19	.	.	TRBJ1-3	TGTGCCAGTAGTATCGGGAGGAACTCTGGAAACACCATATATTTT	CASSIGRNSGNTIYF
TRBV9	.	.	TRBJ2-3	TGTGCCAGCAGCGTTTTGGCTAGCAGGGGTTTGGATACGCAGTATTTT	CASSVLASRGLDTQYF
TRBV15	.	.	TRBJ1-1	TGTGCCACCAGCTCGGACAGTTTGAACACTGAAGCTTTCTTT	CATSSDSLNTEAFF